This T cell receptor beta chain was recovered during a study of shared T cell receptors in the human thymus. The germline gives CDR1 SGHNT, CDR2 YYREEE (reference sequence). This CDR3 is 17 amino acids long. V lost 3 bases to trimming and J lost 4 bases; unmatched junction nucleotides: 14. This table comes from immunoSEQ multiplex PCR, and its TCRdb copy is limited to in-frame clones, with some not included. The table includes 500,000 to 550,000 clones, approximately 80% detected once. This sample was shared with a second study, whose subject was human thymus T cells. From that report: The donors were infants in Finland with congenital heart defects, otherwise immunologically healthy. Corrective heart surgery yielded the resections from which the thymus tissue came. Gene usage for V and J segments appeared biased in thymic and blood repertoires. A high degree of thymic repertoire overlap among unrelated individuals was reported in related research.

Sample: thymocytes. The chain uses TRBV5-4 and TRBJ2-3, with 7 positions matching TRBD2. The TCR comes from a boy younger than two with a congenital heart defect. Here the CDR3 reads CASSWAHSGPGADTQYF. In nucleotides, the CDR3 is TGTGCCAGCAGCTGGGCCCATAGCGGGCCGGGGGCAGATACGCAGTATTTT.